The clone carrying this T cell receptor (beta chain) was observed a handful of times. No antigen is known for it. The sample is drawn from a study of T cell responses to AZD1222 COVID-19 vaccine. In the study overall: Pooling of second doses given at about 4 or about 12 weeks was done. Whole-study findings and limits: Spike-specific TCR repertoires showed rising breadth and depth after two AZD1222 doses. There were vaccine-associated CD4 TCRs across spike, dominant at 160-218 and 743-854. Unmutated variant regions are reportedly the target of nearly half of TCRs that are spike-specific.

Profiled with immunoSEQ multiplex PCR; TCRdb holds only in-frame clones, not every one. The sample shows roughly 130,000 clones, more than 70% of them seen only once. V dropped 0 bases and J dropped 7 bases, with 13 bases sitting between them. Looked up from germline, CDR1 is LGHNA and CDR2 is YSLEER. The CDR3 is 15 amino acids. This rearrangement joins TRBV4-3 to TRBJ2-1; D is undetermined. This TCR was recovered from an adult in good health. Source: peripheral blood, taken on day 0 of AZD1222 vaccination. In DNA, the CDR3 is TGCGCCAGCAGCCAAGAGCAGCACGACGGGAATGAGCAGTTCTTC. It codes for CASSQEQHDGNEQFF.